What follows is one T cell receptor (beta chain) and its context. The source of the sample is a study of blood T cell repertoires in COVID-19. Per the original methods: Amplification with reference gene primers provided the estimates of nucleated cell counts. The data were produced by immunoSEQ multiplex PCR, yet TCRdb's version contains in-frame clones alone and is incomplete. The DNA was the basis for D and trimming; V, J and clone size are from that table. The table shows around 180,000 clones, with 88% occurring only once. Germline V gene sequence: CDR1 SGHVS, CDR2 FQNEAQ. Trimming removed 1 base at V and 4 bases at J, with 10 bases between. The CDR3 spans 14 residues.

The specimen was peripheral blood. V and J are TRBV7-8 and TRBJ1-1, with a possible D match to TRBD1 (5 bases). This receptor was obtained from a man between 60 and 75 years old with acute or convalescent COVID-19. The CDR3 sequence is CASSLEGPGTEAFF. CDR3 DNA sequence: TGTGCCAGCAGCTTAGAGGGGCCGGGCACTGAAGCTTTCTTT.